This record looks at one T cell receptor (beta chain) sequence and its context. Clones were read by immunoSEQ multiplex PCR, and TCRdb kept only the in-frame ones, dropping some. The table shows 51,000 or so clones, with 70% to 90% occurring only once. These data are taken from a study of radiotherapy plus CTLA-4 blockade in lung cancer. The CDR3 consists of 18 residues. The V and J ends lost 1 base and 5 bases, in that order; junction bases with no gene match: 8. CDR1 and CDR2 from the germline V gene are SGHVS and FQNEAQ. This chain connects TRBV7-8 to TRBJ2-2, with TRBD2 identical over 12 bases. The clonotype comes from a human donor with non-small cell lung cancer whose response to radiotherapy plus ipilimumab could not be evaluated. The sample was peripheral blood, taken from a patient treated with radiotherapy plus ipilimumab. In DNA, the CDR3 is TGTGCCAGCAGCTTAGTACCCCAACTAGCGGGGGGAACCGGGGAGCTGTTTTTT. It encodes CASSLVPQLAGGTGELFF. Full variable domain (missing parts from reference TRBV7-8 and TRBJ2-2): GAGVSQSPRYKVAKRGQDVALRCDPISGHVSLFWYQQALGQGPEFLTYFQNEAQLDKSGLPSDRFFAERPEGSVSTLKIQRTQQEDSAVYLCASSLVPQLAGGTGELFFGEGSRLTVL.